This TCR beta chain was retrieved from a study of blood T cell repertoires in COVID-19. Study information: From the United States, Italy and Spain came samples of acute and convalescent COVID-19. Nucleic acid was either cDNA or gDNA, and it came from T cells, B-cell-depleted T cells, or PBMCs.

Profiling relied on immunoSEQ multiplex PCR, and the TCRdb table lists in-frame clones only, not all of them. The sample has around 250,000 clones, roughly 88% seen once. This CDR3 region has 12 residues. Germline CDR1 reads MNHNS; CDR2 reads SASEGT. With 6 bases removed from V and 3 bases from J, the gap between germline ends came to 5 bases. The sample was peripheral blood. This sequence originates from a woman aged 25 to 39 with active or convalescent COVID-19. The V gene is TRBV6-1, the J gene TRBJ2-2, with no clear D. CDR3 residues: CASRQYTGELFF. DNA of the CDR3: TGTGCCAGCAGACAGTACACCGGGGAGCTGTTTTTT.